What follows describes a single TCR beta chain. Its specific antigen is unknown. The sample holds no much larger clone one base away, and base qualities are not on file. The library was built by means of the immunoSEQ multiplex PCR assay. A mixture of 60 forward primers for TCR Vbeta segments and 13 reverse primers for TCR Jbeta segments was used in the multiplex PCR. Amplification of the CDR3 region of rearranged TCR beta genes was performed with a multiplex PCR assay on genomic DNA. The Illumina HiSeq System was used to sequence the amplified TCR beta libraries as 87-base-pair reads. As for the authors' bioinformatics: A later analysis counted about 80 million unique TCR beta chains across the 690 or so repertoires, and around 12 million of these chains were shared by at least two donors. Raw reads were error-corrected and collapsed into unique sequences with a nearest-neighbor algorithm that merged closely related sequences to remove PCR and sequencing errors. To assign V, D and J gene segments, CDR3 sequences were aligned to IMGT reference sequences. For a sequence to be retained, at least a six-nucleotide match to both a V gene segment and a J gene segment was required. Rearrangements were classified as productive when the CDR3 lacked stop codons and remained in frame with V and J, and all other rearrangements were classified as non-productive. CDR3 was defined by IMGT convention, running from the second conserved V-encoded cysteine to the conserved J-encoded phenylalanine. Sequences without an unambiguous match to a single V gene segment were excluded from the earlier analysis of several hundred of the donors. An earlier analysis of 587 of the donors classified V segments as functional when productive rearrangements were above 56.7% and as segregating when the standard deviation between donors was above 5%. To diagnose cytomegalovirus status from the catalog of TCR beta chain sequences, a statistical classification framework was built. V and J gene assignment, in a later analysis, came from comparing TCR nucleotide sequences with IMGT/GENE-DB human TR gene sequences. A later analysis assigned CDR3 sequences and most-parsimonious VDJ recombination scenarios with the TCRdist pipeline. In a later analysis, each TCR beta chain was defined by its CDR3 amino acid sequence together with its V-gene family, and reads without a unique V-gene family were excluded. To address suspected cross-contamination and a sequencing artifact, a later analysis removed some 620 highly shared, low-generation-probability nucleotide sequences. A later analysis calculated a clonal expansion index for each public chain from normalized within-repertoire ranks of inferred template counts. In a later analysis, generation probabilities were computed with a VDJ recombination model fitted to out-of-frame rearrangements, and the resulting probabilities were checked against IGoR. A later analysis scored TCR-TCR, TCR-HLA and TCR-CMV co-occurrence with hypergeometric tests, applying a repertoire-size bias correction to TCR pairs. In a later analysis, false discovery rates were estimated by permuting HLA or CMV assignments 20 times. In a later analysis, co-occurring TCRs were grouped using DBSCAN, and TCRdist sequence similarity was added for clustering within HLA-allele-positive subsets. For co-occurrence clustering, repertoires with fewer than 30,000 or more than 120,000 public chains were excluded, along with several repertoires with anomalous nucleotide sharing. The table comes from immuneACCESS by way of TCRdb, which keeps in-frame sequences with V and J called. Part of the clones is missing from these tables; in studies checked, under half for an unresolved V gene and the rest for unknown reasons. V and J calls and clone size are copied from that table; D and trimming were computed from the DNA. The sample records 150,000 to 200,000 clones, 65% to 85% of which are singletons. Jointly, the top ten make up under 3% of the sample.

The sample belongs to a study of cytomegalovirus exposure and HLA in healthy donors (dated by TCRdb to between 2016 and 2019). With respect to the entire study: According to an earlier analysis of a few hundred of the donors, about 179 million T cells yielded 90 million to 140 million unique TCR beta sequences and around 280 Gb of sequence data. The later analysis used no new phenotypic data to find candidate immune exposures, relying instead on TCR beta sequences and their occurrence across donors. An earlier analysis of 587 of the donors applied high-throughput TCR beta sequencing to assess whether each TCR beta V gene segment acted as functional or pseudogenic. An early release that covered roughly 600 HLA-typed donors contained approximately 300 gigabases of sequencing data and around 85 million unique TCR sequences. The number of donors typed differed by locus, with about 629-640 for A, B, C, DRB1 and DQB1, about 500 for DQA1, about 610 for DPA1, and 472 for DPB1. Besides the first cohort of roughly 640 subjects, a separate validation cohort made up of 120 different subjects was used. To predict cytomegalovirus infection status, the study brought together high-throughput TCR immunosequencing, statistical association of individual TCRs with disease status, and machine learning. The aim of the study was to test whether cataloging public T cell receptors could identify signatures of past pathogen exposure. Every repertoire in the discovery cohort had been generated on one and the same sequencing platform. About 5 DR-DQ haplotypes were handled as single units for association and clustering, since linkage in the cohort was strong. On average, 235,054 unique TCR beta nucleotide sequences were sequenced per donor among more than 350 genotyped donors of the cohort, with roughly 18% of those sequences being non-productive. Donor age, sex, ethnicity and CMV serostatus were collected together with the repertoire data. Both class I and class II loci were covered by HLA typing, at four-digit resolution. Genome-wide SNP genotypes for about 55% of the roughly 670 donors were used in a later genetic analysis, which treated that subset as a discovery cohort. In a later analysis, previously published TCR beta repertoires from 670 or so donors were re-analyzed and high-resolution HLA genotyping was added so that TCR occurrence patterns could be studied. The study profiled the T cell repertoires of 500 to 800 subjects by immunosequencing and related them to cytomegalovirus serostatus. Of the 398 genotyped donors, over 65% fell in the genetic ancestry cluster associated with self-reported Caucasian donors.

Study-wide findings and limitations: Linkage disequilibrium might explain the correlated functional status among segregating V segments, but an unknown experimental factor could not be excluded. Across donors, most TCR sequences were observed very rarely, whereas some public TCRs were present in many individuals. A group of highly shared sequence variants was considered likely to be a technical artifact of the sequencing pipeline. In a later analysis, most CMV-associated TCR beta chains were found to appear HLA-restricted, with HLA associations seemingly driven largely by CMV exposure. A further reported finding was that TCR beta sequences accurately predicted the HLA-A and HLA-B alleles for most subjects in the first cohort. The only immune exposure information available for the cohort was CMV serostatus. An earlier analysis of 587 of the donors showed that most TCR beta V segments appeared in productive rearrangements either about 87% or about 30% of the time, which broadly matched IMGT annotations. Because HLA typing was unavailable for some donors at each locus, only the typed subset was used in association tests. When HLA alleles, especially DR and DQ, strongly co-occurred, TCR associations were difficult to assign to individual alleles. Because the 87-base-pair reads could not distinguish some IMGT-functional V segments, including TRBV6-2 and TRBV6-3, those segments were excluded. Roughly uniform sequencing depth across donors was assumed in presence/absence analyses, although this assumption may not hold. A later analysis found that TCR association rates varied across HLA loci, with DRB1 alleles showing the most associated TCRs and HLA-C alleles the fewest. Compared with the roughly 720-donor mean, donors in an Asian-associated ancestry cluster had fewer N-insertions in productive TCRs, according to a later genetic analysis. In a later analysis, some 17,000 TCR beta sequences were associated with specific HLA alleles at a false discovery rate of 0.05. Only TCR beta chains were sequenced in this cohort, and the absence of alpha or paired-chain data limited detectable features. V-gene and J-gene trimming of TCR beta chains was associated with a missense DCLRE1C variant in a later genetic analysis, and the association was replicated in an independent cohort. In a later analysis, HLA-associated TCR beta chains were found to be more clonally expanded and to have lower generation probabilities than equally common non-associated chains. Several of the top co-occurrence clusters appeared to be linked to parvovirus B19, influenza, CMV and Epstein-Barr virus, according to a later analysis. Cytomegalovirus status was reported to be diagnosed by the classifier with high specificity and sensitivity in both the original and validation cohorts. Roughly 17 rarely observed V segments, including chromosome 9 orphons, were excluded from the earlier analysis of approximately 500 of the donors because counts were too low. Three of the identified cytomegalovirus-associated TCR beta chains were confirmed in vitro to be specific for cytomegalovirus antigens. It was suggested by the authors that the approach could potentially be generalized to other disease states and immunological phenotypes. A total of 164 TCR beta chains were listed by the study as associated with cytomegalovirus.

In total, roughly 670 healthy bone marrow donors made up the cohort. At the time of sampling, every cohort member was nominally healthy, though immune exposures that went unrecorded were likely present. The donor tested CMV seropositive, placing the donor among the 289 seropositive members of the cohort. Every donor gave a peripheral blood sample, and the peripheral blood mononuclear cells from that sample were used for TCR beta sequencing. Genomic DNA extraction from the blood cell samples was performed with the Qiagen DNeasy Blood Extraction Kit. The CDR3 covers 14 residues, taking in both the cysteine and the phenylalanine. Only CDR3 DNA is held: 42 bases, read in frame from base 1. Clipping removes 4 bases from V and 10 bases from J, with 7 as the unmatched junction base count. The germline V gene sets CDR1 to SGHDT and CDR2 to YYEEEE.

The sequence was obtained from a woman between 50 and 59 years old in good health and CMV-seropositive. The specimen sequenced was PBMCs. The chain is encoded by TRBV5-6 joined to TRBJ1-6; TRBD1 aligns with 8 central bases. This receptor carries the CDR3 CASSIGQGWSPLHF. The nucleotide sequence reads TGTGCCAGCAGCATAGGACAGGGATGGTCACCCCTCCACTTT.